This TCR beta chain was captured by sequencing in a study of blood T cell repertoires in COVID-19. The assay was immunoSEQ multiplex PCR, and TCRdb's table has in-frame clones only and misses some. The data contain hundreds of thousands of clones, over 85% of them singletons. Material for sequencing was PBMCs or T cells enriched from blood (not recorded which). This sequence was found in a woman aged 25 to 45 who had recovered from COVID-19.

CDR3 sequence: CASSRVNAEAFF. CDR3 nucleotide sequence: TGTGCCAGCAGCCGAGTTAACGCGGAAGCTTTCTTT. The J gene is TRBJ1-1, the V gene TRBV7-9, with D unclear. Between the trimmed V and J ends, which lost 5 bases and 8 bases, there was a span of 12 bases. This CDR3 spans 12 amino acids. The germline V gene has CDR1 SEHNR and CDR2 FQNEAQ (reference sequence). The full variable domain, with the rest looked up from reference TRBV7-9 and TRBJ1-1, is DTGVSQNPRHKITKRGQNVTFRCDPISEHNRLYWYRQTLGQGPEFLTYFQNEAQLEKSRLLSDRFSAERPKGSFSTLEIQRTEQGDSAMYLCASSRVNAEAFFGQGTRLTVV.